This TCR beta chain was recorded in a study of cytomegalovirus exposure and HLA in healthy donors. Overall study: As released early, the data held 65 million to 90 million unique TCRs from HLA-typed donors.

A word on this clone: Its antigen remains unknown.

This CDR3 comprises 11 residues. CDR1 and CDR2 (germline): PRHDT, FYEKMQ (reference sequence). Trimming at V came to 6 bases and at J to 16 bases, leaving 8 bases not matched to a gene. Overall study findings and caveats: Later work found most CMV-associated TCR beta chains apparently HLA-restricted. The listing of 150 to 200 TCR beta chains classed them as cytomegalovirus-associated. It was confirmed in vitro that a few of the CMV-associated chains were specific for CMV antigens.

60 Vbeta and 13 Jbeta primers were used in PCR. Using immunoSEQ multiplex PCR, the repertoire was profiled, and TCRdb retains in-frame clones only, with some absent. Here the sample spans 150,000 or so clones, about 75% being singletons. The chain carries TRBV13 and TRBJ1-3; 8 bases agree with TRBD1. This receptor was taken from a male donor in good health and CMV-seronegative. Input material: PBMCs. The CDR3 nucleotides are TGTGCCAGCAGGGACAGGGCGTCCTTGTATTTT. It yields the protein CASRDRASLYF. Using reference TRBV13 and TRBJ1-3 for the parts outside the CDR3, the full variable domain is AAGVIQSPRHLIKEKRETATLKCYPIPRHDTVYWYQQGPGQDPQFLISFYEKMQSDKGSIPDRFSAQQFSDYHSELNMSSLELGDSALYFCASRDRASLYFGEGSWLTVV.